The clone carrying this T cell receptor beta chain has at least ten counts. Its antigen is unknown. This record comes from a study of CD8 T cells in ankylosing spondylitis. The study, taken as a whole, reports: Earlier studies detected some motif variants in reactive arthritis synovial fluid and blood.

V lost 6 bases, J lost 3 bases, and 11 bases stayed unmatched. CDR3 length equals 16 residues. Germline values: CDR1 MDHEN, CDR2 SYDVKM. A quantitative 5'-RACE method, one with molecular barcodes, was used to make TCR beta libraries. Using its own MiXCR run on the 5' RACE reads, TCRdb lists one record per CDR3 protein. The table shows 150,000 to 200,000 distinct CDR3 sequences, with 11% occurring only once. The sequenced sample consisted of blood, either unsorted or a sorted T cell fraction (not recorded which). The sequence was obtained from a male donor with ankylosing spondylitis or in good health (not recorded which). V is TRBV28 and J is TRBJ2-7; 10 bases are a match to TRBD1. The CDR3 region has the DNA TGTGCCAGCAGACCGCCCGGGGACAGGGGAATCTACGAGCAGTACTTC. This codes for CASRPPGDRGIYEQYF.